This TCR beta chain was recorded in a study of beta chain features in type 1 diabetes. Note on this clone: What it binds is not known.

Averaging about 0.12 L, one heparinised blood draw came from each individual donor. Findings of the study overall: All four CD4+ subsets from Type 1 diabetes patients carried moderately but significantly shorter TCRB CDR3s. For TCRB rearrangement, an influence of HLA type remained unresolved here.

The CDR3 covers 13 residues. The J segment lost 5 bases and the V segment lost 5 bases, leaving 5 bases of the junction unmatched. Germline V gene sequence: CDR1 LNHDA, CDR2 SQIVND (reference sequence). Of the isolated RNA, all was reverse transcribed, and so the sequenced material was expressed TCRB transcripts. This table comes from immunoSEQ multiplex PCR, and its TCRdb copy is limited to in-frame clones, with some not included. Here the sample spans 350,000 to 450,000 clones, over 11% being singletons. The TCR comes from a man aged 25-45 years in good health. The chain recombines TRBV19 with TRBJ2-5; 7 positions match TRBD1. Input material: naive CD4+ T cells from blood. DNA for the CDR3: TGTGCCAGTAGTGTACAGGGGCAGGAGACCCAGTACTTC. It codes for CASSVQGQETQYF.